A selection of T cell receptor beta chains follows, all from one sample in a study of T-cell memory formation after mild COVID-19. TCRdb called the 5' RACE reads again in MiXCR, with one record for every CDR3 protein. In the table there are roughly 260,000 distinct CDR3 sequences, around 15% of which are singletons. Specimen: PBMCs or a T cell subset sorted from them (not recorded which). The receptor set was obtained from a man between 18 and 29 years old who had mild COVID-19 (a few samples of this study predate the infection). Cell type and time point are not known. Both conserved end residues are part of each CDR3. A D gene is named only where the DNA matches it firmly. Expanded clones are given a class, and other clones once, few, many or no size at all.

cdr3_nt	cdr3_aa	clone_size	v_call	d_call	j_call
TGCGCCAGCAGCTTGGTTGAGACAAGCTCCTACGAGCAGTACTTC	CASSLVETSSYEQYF	few	TRBV5-1	.	TRBJ2-7
TGTGCCTGGAGTGTGTTGGGACAGGCAGCGACTACCTTC	CAWSVLGQAATTF	.	TRBV30	TRBD1	TRBJ1-2
TGTGCCAGCAGCTTATCGGGGGGACCCCTCCACTTT	CASSLSGGPLHF	.	TRBV7-6	.	TRBJ1-6
TGTGCCAGCAGCGAGCACAGGGAGGGGGAGCAGTACTTC	CASSEHREGEQYF	few	TRBV7-7	.	TRBJ2-7
TGTGCCAGCAGCCAGTTACGGGAGGGAAGCACAGATACGCAGTATTTT	CASSQLREGSTDTQYF	few	TRBV5-4	TRBD2	TRBJ2-3
TGTGCCAGCAGCTTAAATAGTGGCCCCCAAGAGACCCAGTACTTC	CASSLNSGPQETQYF	few	TRBV7-2	.	TRBJ2-5
TGTGCCAGCAGTTACCAGCTAAGGCAACACCTCCACTTT	CASSYQLRQHLHF	.	TRBV28	.	TRBJ1-6
TGTGCCAGCAGTTACTCGAGTTCAGGGGGTTACAATGAGCAGTTCTTC	CASSYSSSGGYNEQFF	few	TRBV6-5	TRBD1	TRBJ2-1
TGCAGTGCTAGGGGCGGGGGCGTAAACTACGAGCAGTACTTC	CSARGGGVNYEQYF	few	TRBV20-1	.	TRBJ2-7
TGTGCTAGTGGTCCTGGACAGTCCCTTCGGGCTGAAGCTTTCTTT	CASGPGQSLRAEAFF	.	TRBV12-5	.	TRBJ1-1
TGCGCCAGCAGCTCGGACGGCGTAGTCTCGAATGAAAAACTGTTTTTT	CASSSDGVVSNEKLFF	.	TRBV5-1	.	TRBJ1-4
TGTGCCAGCAGCGACGATAAGCGGGGGCACTACAATGAGCAGTTCTTC	CASSDDKRGHYNEQFF	.	TRBV12-3/TRBV12-4	TRBD2	TRBJ2-1
TGTGCCAGTAGTATGCCAGGGACAGGGCACACTGAAGCTTTCTTT	CASSMPGTGHTEAFF	.	TRBV19	TRBD1	TRBJ1-1
TGTGCCAGCAGTTACTCCCTGAGGAGAACAGATACGCAGTATTTT	CASSYSLRRTDTQYF	many	TRBV6-5	.	TRBJ2-3
TGTGCCAGCAGTTTTCGGAGGGGTAATCAGCCCCAGCATTTT	CASSFRRGNQPQHF	many	TRBV27	.	TRBJ1-5
TGTGCCAGCAGCCGGCAAGAACAAGAGACCCAGTACTTC	CASSRQEQETQYF	.	TRBV6-2/TRBV6-3	.	TRBJ2-5
TGCAGTGCTCCCCAGGTCCGCTATGGCTACACCTTC	CSAPQVRYGYTF	.	TRBV20-1	.	TRBJ1-2
TGCGCCAGCAGCTTGTGGGGCATAGGAGGCGACGAGCAGTACTTC	CASSLWGIGGDEQYF	many	TRBV5-1	.	TRBJ2-7
TGTGCCTGGAGTCTAGCGGGGGGGGGCACCGGGGAGCTGTTTTTT	CAWSLAGGGTGELFF	.	TRBV30	TRBD2	TRBJ2-2
TGCGCCAGCAGCTTGGGTGGGTCAGATTACAATGAGCAGTTCTTC	CASSLGGSDYNEQFF	.	TRBV5-1	.	TRBJ2-1
TGTGCCAGCAGTGCCCAAGGGACAGGGGAGTCAGGCTACACCTTC	CASSAQGTGESGYTF	.	TRBV6-1	TRBD1	TRBJ1-2
TGTGCCAGCAGTTACGCAGGCGCCCCGGCCCAGCATTTT	CASSYAGAPAQHF	.	TRBV6-2/TRBV6-3	.	TRBJ1-5
TGCGCCAGCAGCTTGGTTGTTCGGGCAGGGCGAGAGACCCAGTACTTC	CASSLVVRAGRETQYF	few	TRBV5-1	.	TRBJ2-5
TGCAGTGCTAAAGGGTATTACAGGAGCACTGAAGCTTTCTTT	CSAKGYYRSTEAFF	few	TRBV20-1	.	TRBJ1-1